This T cell receptor (beta chain) comes out of a study of T-cell reconstitution after alpha-beta-depleted transplantation in children. This clonotype was picked up many times. As it was prepared, the TCRbeta library received unique molecular identifiers. Each CDR3 protein gets one entry after TCRdb re-called the PCR reads with MiXCR. This sample yields more than 85,000 distinct CDR3 sequences, of which about a tenth are seen a single time; more than 7% belongs to the top ten. The CDR3 loop spans 13 amino acids. Trimming took 5 bases from V and 5 from J, leaving 15 bases between them. CDR1 and CDR2 (germline): SQVTM, ANQGSEA.

The specimen comprised PBMCs from the stem cell graft donor, sampled from the stem cell graft. The clonotype originates from a human donor who donated a stem cell graft to a child with acute lymphoblastic leukemia. V is TRBV29-1 and J is TRBJ1-1; D remains unclear. The CDR3 bases are TGCAGCGTTCAACCGAGACAATTTACTGAAGCTTTCTTT. This translates into CSVQPRQFTEAFF.